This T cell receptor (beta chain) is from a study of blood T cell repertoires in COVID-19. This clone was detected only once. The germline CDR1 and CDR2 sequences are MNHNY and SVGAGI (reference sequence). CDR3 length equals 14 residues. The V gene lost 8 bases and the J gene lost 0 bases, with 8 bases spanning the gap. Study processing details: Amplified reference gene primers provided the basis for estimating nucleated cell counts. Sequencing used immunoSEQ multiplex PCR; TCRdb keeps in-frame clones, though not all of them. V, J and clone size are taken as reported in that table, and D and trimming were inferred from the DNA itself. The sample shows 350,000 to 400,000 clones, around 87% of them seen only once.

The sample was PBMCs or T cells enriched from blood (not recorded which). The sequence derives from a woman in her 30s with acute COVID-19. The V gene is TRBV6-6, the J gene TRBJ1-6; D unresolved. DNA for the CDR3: TGTGCCAGCCGCGATAGCTCCTATAATTCACCCCTCCACTTT. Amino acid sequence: CASRDSSYNSPLHF.